This T cell receptor beta chain was found in a study of regulatory T cells in long-lasting Graves disease. Across the study: Newly diagnosed Graves' patients had taken antithyroid drugs under 3 months.

Time point indicated: newly diagnosed GD, antithyroid drugs for less than 3 months. There was RNA extracted from PBMCs, and the TCR library was made from it. Trimming cost V 5 bases and J 4 bases, with 19 bases left between them. This CDR3 spans 15 amino acids. Per the germline V gene, CDR1 is SGHRS and CDR2 is YFSETQ. Sequencing libraries for TCR beta were prepared with iRepertoire HTBI primers and Arm-PCR of CDR3 regions. One entry per CDR3 protein, called by TCRdb with MiXCR from the multiplex PCR reads. The sample contains around 450,000 distinct CDR3 sequences, about a sixth of which appear only once. Many counts were recorded for this clonotype. The data were also submitted as part of a second study, on T cells in Graves' hyperthyroidism and ophthalmopathy. That publication notes: Every diagnosis used clinical symptoms, serum thyroxine and TRAb, thyroid ultrasound and orbital computed tomography.

The rearrangement joins TRBV5-1 to TRBJ2-7; weak D call: TRBD1 (6 bases). The clonotype was recovered from a man aged 35 to 55 with Graves disease. This material consisted of peripheral blood mononuclear cells (PBMCs), taken at new diagnosis, from a patient treated with antithyroid drugs. CDR3 sequence (DNA): TGCGCCAGCAGGCCGGACAGTTGGATCGGGTACGAGCAGTACTTC. Amino acid sequence: CASRPDSWIGYEQYF.